This entry is about one TCR beta chain. These data originate in a study of blood T cell repertoires in COVID-19. As for the study in general: Samples representing acute and convalescent COVID-19 were sourced from the United States, Italy and Spain. The analysed material was cDNA or gDNA that came from T cells, B-cell-depleted T cells, or PBMCs.

CDR3 size: 14 residues. In germline, CDR1 is SGHNT, CDR2 YYREEE (reference sequence). Between the trimmed V and J ends, which lost 1 base and 1 base, there was a span of 5 bases. In the original workflow: Counts of nucleated cells, estimated from reference gene primer amplification, were obtained. Here immunoSEQ multiplex PCR was the method, and the copy in TCRdb shows in-frame clones only, minus some. Clonal size and the V and J genes are those of that table, whereas D and trimming came from the DNA. The table shows about 250,000 clones, with 70% to 90% occurring only once. This receptor was identified in a woman in her 40s who had recovered from COVID-19. J is TRBJ1-4 and V is TRBV5-4; tentatively, D is TRBD1 (5 bases). Sequencing was carried out using peripheral blood. CDR3 nucleotides: TGTGCCAGCAGCTTGCAGGGAACTAATGAAAAACTGTTTTTT. It yields the protein CASSLQGTNEKLFF.